What follows are 9 T cell receptor beta chains derived from one specimen sequenced in a study of T cells in Graves' hyperthyroidism and ophthalmopathy. It was RNA transcripts that yielded the amplified TCR beta CDR3 regions. In the first-round RT-PCR of the TCR CDR3, the HTBI primer set was used. TCRdb ran MiXCR on the multiplex PCR reads and lists one entry per CDR3 protein. The table records 360,000 or so distinct CDR3 sequences, about a sixth of them present only once. The sequenced sample was blood. The receptors stem from a woman in her thirties or forties with Graves' ophthalmopathy.

This clonotype showed up many times. The rearrangement links TRBV12-3 or TRBV12-4 to TRBJ1-2, with D perhaps matching TRBD1 (5 bases). V was clipped by 5 bases and J by 7 bases, with 14 bases between them. The length of the CDR3 is 13 residues. The CDR3 reads CASSLTVRGGYTF. The CDR3 DNA sequence: TGTGCCAGCAGTCTGACAGTCCGGGGTGGCTACACCTTC.

Many counts were recorded for this clonotype. The chain employs TRBV18 and TRBJ1-1, with no clear D. Trimming took 3 bases from V and 2 from J, leaving 19 bases between them. The CDR3 contains 17 residues. Germline loops: CDR1 KGHSH, CDR2 LQKENI. The CDR3 DNA reads as TGTGCCAGCTCACCTATCCCCCCAAACACCGTAAACACTGAAGCTTTCTTT. As protein: CASSPIPPNTVNTEAFF.

There are a few counts of this clonotype. The junction differs from germline at one of its ends, possibly a read error. CDR3 coding DNA: TGTGCCAGCAGACCAACGTACAAACCTACGTCCCGCATGGTAGGGGCCAACGTCCCGACTTTC. Its protein product is CASRPTYKPTSRMVGANVPTF. This rearrangement joins TRBV6-4 to TRBJ2-6, with D tentatively TRBD1 (5 bases). The CDR3 length is 21 residues. From germline, CDR1 is MRHNA and CDR2 SNTAGT.

V gene TRBV28 combines with J gene TRBJ2-7; D may correspond to TRBD1 or TRBD2 (5 bases each). Trimming shortened V by 6 bases and J by 6 bases, and 15 bases separated the two germline ends. From germline, CDR1 is MDHEN and CDR2 SYDVKM. This CDR3 has 13 residues. CDR3 region: CASRLPGLSEQYF. CDR3 DNA: TGTGCCAGCAGGCTACCGGGGCTCTCCGAGCAGTACTTC.

The chain uses TRBV29-1 and TRBJ2-7; D is ambiguous. The CDR3 length is 12 residues. The ends were cut back, 0 bases at V and 5 bases at J, with 8 bases in the middle. Germline CDR1 and CDR2: SQVTM and ANQGSEA. Here the CDR3 reads CSVEDRMDEQYF. The DNA of the CDR3 is TGCAGCGTTGAAGATAGGATGGACGAGCAGTACTTC.

This clonotype has at least ten counts. The chain carries TRBV7-2 and TRBJ2-5; D might be TRBD2 (6 bases). Trimming cost V 2 bases and J 1 base, with 20 bases left between them. The CDR3 sequence is 18 residues long. Germline-derived CDR1 and CDR2 are SGHTA and FQGNSA. The CDR3: CASSLSGGKVTVQETQYF. CDR3 DNA: TGTGCCAGCAGCTTAAGTGGAGGGAAAGTAACGGTCCAAGAGACCCAGTACTTC.

In its sample, this clonotype was seen many times. CDR3 loop: CASSSARGLVSDEQYF. CDR3 nucleotides: TGTGCCAGCAGCTCAGCCCGCGGACTAGTAAGTGACGAGCAGTACTTC. The chain employs TRBV7-2 and TRBJ2-7; 7 nucleotides line up with TRBD2. V lost 4 bases to trimming and J lost 5 bases; unmatched junction nucleotides: 14. The V gene's germline CDR1 is SGHTA and CDR2 FQGNSA. The CDR3 length is 16 residues.

This clonotype has a count of ten or more. This chain's CDR3 is CASSSSDKLNIQYF. CDR3 bases: TGTGCCAGCAGTTCGTCGGACAAGTTGAACATTCAGTACTTC. This sequence joins TRBV28 and TRBJ2-4; the D gene is possibly TRBD1 (5 bases). Germline values: CDR1 MDHEN, CDR2 SYDVKM. V was shortened by 4 bases and J by 7 bases, with 14 bases between the two germline ends. The CDR3 spans 14 residues.

This clonotype has at least ten counts. This chain uses TRBV15 with TRBJ2-7, with TRBD2 matching 11 bases. The germline gives CDR1 LNHNV, CDR2 YYDKDF (reference sequence). The CDR3 sequence is 15 residues long. The V gene end was trimmed by 4 bases and the J gene end by 4 bases; junction bases not matched to a gene: 6. CDR3 amino acids: CATSIPGLAVYEQYF. CDR3 nucleotides: TGTGCCACCAGCATACCGGGACTAGCGGTTTACGAGCAGTACTTC.